These 11 T cell receptor beta chains came from one sample sequenced in a study of beta chain features in type 1 diabetes (dated by TCRdb to the late 2010s). Library method: the immunoSEQ multiplex PCR assay. The entire amount of isolated RNA was reverse transcribed using the High Capacity cDNA Reverse Transcription Kit, so the sequenced TCRB transcripts were expressed ones. Entries here come from immuneACCESS through TCRdb and include only in-frame sequences with V and J called. Some clones fail to appear in such tables; in the studies checked, an unresolved V gene covers under half of the shortfall, and the cause of the remainder is unknown. This sample comprises a few hundred thousand clones, approximately 30% of them detected only once. Clones ranked in the top ten supply 0.06% to 0.07% of the sample. Sequencing was done on a sample of naive CD4+ T cells from blood. The cell subset or site label on this specimen signifies: true naive CD4+ T cells. The receptors stem from a man younger than 30 in good health.

There are a few counts of this clone. CDR3 sequence: CASSLTRDNEQFF. The CDR3 nucleotides read TGTGCCAGCAGCTTAACTAGAGACAATGAGCAGTTCTTC. The chain recombines TRBV7-2 with TRBJ2-1; maybe TRBD2 (5 bases). There are 13 residues in the CDR3. Deletions cut 2 bases from V and 5 bases from J, with 7 bases between. Germline lookup yields CDR1 SGHTA and CDR2 FQGNSA.

This clone occurred a few times. The chain joins TRBV30 to TRBJ1-2; D gene unclear. V was clipped by 4 bases and J by 4 bases, with 16 bases between them. Germline assignment: CDR1 GTSNPN and CDR2 SVGIG (reference sequence). The CDR3 runs to 14 residues. CDR3 amino acids: CAWNPPRGGYGYTF. CDR3 in DNA: TGTGCCTGGAACCCTCCCCGGGGAGGCTATGGCTACACCTTC.

This sequence joins TRBV30 and TRBJ1-1; D gene uncertain. Per the germline V gene, CDR1 is GTSNPN and CDR2 is SVGIG (reference sequence). V lost 0 bases and J 1 base, leaving 12 bases between the germline ends. There are 15 residues in the CDR3. DNA for the CDR3: TGTGCCTGGAGTGTATCCAGTCGGGGGAACACTGAAGCTTTCTTT. It yields the protein CAWSVSSRGNTEAFF.

The chain joins TRBV4-1 to TRBJ2-1; 9 bases are a match to TRBD2. Germline V gives CDR1 MGHRA, CDR2 YSYEKL. V dropped 2 bases and J dropped 4; count of bases not matched to a gene: 0. The CDR3 loop spans 14 amino acids. CDR3 in DNA: TGCGCCAGCAGCCAACTAGCGGGATACAATGAGCAGTTCTTC. It encodes CASSQLAGYNEQFF.

This clone was counted only a few times. The chain employs TRBV4-1 and TRBJ2-5, with 7 bases lining up with TRBD1. The V segment lost 3 bases and the J segment 2 bases; nucleotides outside the gene matches: 6. Germline CDR1 is MGHRA and CDR2 is YSYEKL. The CDR3 is 15 residues long. CDR3 protein: CASSQGTANQETQYF. As DNA, the CDR3 is TGCGCCAGCAGCCAGGGGACAGCAAATCAAGAGACCCAGTACTTC.

In this sample, this clone turned up a few times. The J gene is TRBJ2-3, the V gene TRBV9; a possible D gene is TRBD1 (5 bases). Germline values: CDR1 SGDLS, CDR2 YYNGEE. CDR3 size: 15 residues. Trimming left V 6 bases short and J 0 bases short, with 14 bases between. CDR3 residues: CASTIGVTSTDTQYF. DNA of the CDR3: TGTGCCAGCACCATAGGGGTGACTAGCACAGATACGCAGTATTTT.

J is TRBJ2-7 and V is TRBV29-1; D is ambiguous. This CDR3 is 13 amino acids long. V was cut by 3 bases and J by 2 bases, with 11 bases left in between. Germline loops: CDR1 SQVTM, CDR2 ANQGSEA. The CDR3 loop reads CSVEGTYTYEQYF. The CDR3 DNA sequence: TGCAGCGTTGAGGGCACCTACACCTACGAGCAGTACTTC.

This clone was observed a few times. For the CDR3, the DNA is TGTGCCTGGAGTGCCGGGACTTCAACGAGGAATGAGCAGTTCTTC. Protein product: CAWSAGTSTRNEQFF. The chain combines TRBV30 with TRBJ2-1, with D tentatively TRBD2 (6 bases). CDR1 and CDR2 (germline): GTSNPN, SVGIG (reference sequence). Trimming left V 1 base short and J 7 bases short, with 17 bases between. This CDR3 region has 15 residues.

This clone was seen more than once but under ten times. The chain recombines TRBV7-2 with TRBJ2-5; D is perhaps TRBD1 (6 bases). The germline gives CDR1 SGHTA, CDR2 FQGNSA. The CDR3 has 13 residues. The V and J ends lost 6 bases and 3 bases respectively, with 11 bases between them. The CDR3 sequence is CASRLQGKETQYF. CDR3 DNA sequence: TGTGCCAGCAGATTACAGGGAAAAGAGACCCAGTACTTC.

The chain couples TRBV14 to TRBJ2-7; 9 bases agree with TRBD2. J gave up 2 bases and V 3 bases, and 2 bases lay outside the gene matches. Looked up from germline, CDR1 is SGHDN and CDR2 is FVKESK. CDR3 length: 14 amino acids. The CDR3 region is CASSHLAGTYEQYF. The DNA for the CDR3 is TGTGCCAGCAGCCATCTAGCGGGGACCTACGAGCAGTACTTC. Supplemented by reference TRBV14 and TRBJ2-7, the full variable domain reads EAGVTQFPSHSVIEKGQTVTLRCDPISGHDNLYWYRRVMGKEIKFLLHFVKESKQDESGMPNNRFLAERTGGTYSTLKVQPAELEDSGVYFCASSHLAGTYEQYFGPGTRLTVT.

The V call is TRBV23-1, the J call TRBJ2-7, with D perhaps matching TRBD1 (5 bases). TRBV23-1 qualifies as an ORF whose function is uncertain. Trimming removed 0 bases at V and 6 bases at J, with 18 bases between. This CDR3 has 16 residues. This CDR3 is CASSQSVGPRRGEQYF. The CDR3 coding sequence is TGCGCCAGCAGTCAATCGGTCGGCCCCCGTAGGGGCGAGCAGTACTTC.